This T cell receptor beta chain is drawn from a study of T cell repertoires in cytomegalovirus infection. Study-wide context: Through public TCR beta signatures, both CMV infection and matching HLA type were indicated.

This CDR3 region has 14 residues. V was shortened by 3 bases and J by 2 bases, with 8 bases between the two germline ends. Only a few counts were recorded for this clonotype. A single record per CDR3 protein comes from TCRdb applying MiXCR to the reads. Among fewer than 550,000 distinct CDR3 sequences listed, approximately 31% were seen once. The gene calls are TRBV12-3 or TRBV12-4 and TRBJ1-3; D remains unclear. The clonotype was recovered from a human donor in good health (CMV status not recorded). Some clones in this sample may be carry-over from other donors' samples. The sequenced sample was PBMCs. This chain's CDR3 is CASSLAFTGNTIYF. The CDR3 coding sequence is TGTGCCAGCAGTTTGGCGTTTACTGGAAACACCATATATTTT.